This T cell receptor (beta chain) was retrieved from a study of T cells in localized non-small cell lung cancer. A remark on this clone: As yet, its antigen is unknown.

TCRdb keeps only in-frame clones here, not all; method: immunoSEQ multiplex PCR. The sample consists of roughly 20,000 clones, 80% to 90% of them appearing once. Looked up from germline, CDR1 is KGHSH and CDR2 is LQKENI. CDR3 length: 13 residues. The germline V and J ends were trimmed by 6 bases and 4 bases, with 12 bases remaining between them. The study, taken as a whole, reports: Clonality peaked in uninvolved adjacent lung rather than tumor.

Sequenced material: peripheral blood, taken before any cancer treatment. The receptor was derived from a male donor older than 55 with stage I squamous cell lung carcinoma. The chain carries TRBV18 and TRBJ1-1, with a tentative D call TRBD1 (5 bases). CDR3 DNA: TGTGCCAGCTCCCGGGGGGGGAGCACTGAAGCTTTCTTT. Its translation is CASSRGGSTEAFF.